The next 15 T cell receptor beta chains were all read from a single sample in a study of blood T cell repertoires in COVID-19. Sequenced by immunoSEQ multiplex PCR; TCRdb stores in-frame clones only, minus some. The profile shows 200,000 to 300,000 clones, approximately 84% of them singletons. Sequencing input: peripheral blood. The receptors were gathered from a man aged 50 to 59 with acute or convalescent COVID-19.

This chain links TRBV2 with TRBJ1-3, with TRBD1 as a possible D gene (5 bases). The CDR3 is 15 amino acids. The germline V gene encodes CDR1 SNHLY and CDR2 FYNNEI. Trimming shortened V by 4 bases and J by 0 bases, and 10 bases separated the two germline ends. CDR3 in DNA: TGTGCCAGCAGTGGACAGATCCTCTCTGGAAACACCATATATTTT. Amino acid sequence: CASSGQILSGNTIYF.

The chain has TRBV7-2 and TRBJ1-4, with D uncertain. Per the germline V gene, CDR1 is SGHTA and CDR2 is FQGNSA. The V and J ends lost 5 bases and 4 bases respectively, with 8 bases between them. CDR3 length: 13 amino acids. The CDR3 is CASSVVVNEKLFF. CDR3 bases: TGTGCCAGCAGCGTCGTCGTTAATGAAAAACTGTTTTTT.

This rearrangement joins TRBV5-6 to TRBJ1-5; TRBD1 aligns across 9 bases. V shed 4 bases, J shed 3 bases, and the junction held 17 bases outside the gene matches. The CDR3 has 19 amino acids. Germline V lookup: CDR1 SGHDT, CDR2 YYEEEE. In nucleotides, the CDR3 is TGTGCCAGCAGCCTTGGTCGGTTTGGACAGGGGAGGACCAATCAGCCCCAGCATTTT. This sequence encodes CASSLGRFGQGRTNQPQHF.

This chain links TRBV5-6 with TRBJ1-5; D may be TRBD1 (5 bases). CDR3 size: 13 residues. V dropped 4 bases and J dropped 6 bases, with 11 bases sitting between them. Germline V gene data show CDR1 as SGHDT and CDR2 as YYEEEE. CDR3 sequence reads: CASSPGGVQPQHF. The DNA of the CDR3 is TGTGCCAGCAGCCCGGGGGGGGTTCAGCCCCAGCATTTT.

V usage is TRBV5-6 and J usage is TRBJ2-5; possibly TRBD1 for D (6 bases). The V gene lost 6 bases and the J gene lost 4 bases, with 19 bases spanning the gap. The CDR3 contains 15 residues. The germline V gene has CDR1 SGHDT and CDR2 YYEEEE. DNA of the CDR3: TGTGCCAGCACCTACCCCGGACAGCTTCTAGAGACCCAGTACTTC. Translating it yields CASTYPGQLLETQYF.

The chain links TRBV25-1 to TRBJ2-7, with TRBD2 as a possible D gene (7 bases). The germline V and J ends were trimmed by 8 bases and 2 bases, with 16 bases remaining between them. The CDR3 loop spans 14 amino acids. Germline V lookup: CDR1 MGHDK, CDR2 SYGVNS. CDR3: CASSIGGLPYEQYF. In nucleotides, the CDR3 is TGTGCCAGCTCAATCGGGGGGCTTCCCTACGAGCAGTACTTC.

The rearrangement uses TRBV6-5 and TRBJ1-6; D is undetermined. The V end was cut by 0 bases, the J end by 8 bases, with 14 bases between. The CDR3 is 16 amino acids. The germline V gene has CDR1 MNHEY and CDR2 SVGAGI. This CDR3 reads CASSYSSRVLDSPLHF. CDR3 bases: TGTGCCAGCAGTTACTCGTCGAGGGTTTTAGATTCACCCCTCCACTTT.

The V call is TRBV15, the J call TRBJ1-1; a possible D gene is TRBD1 (6 bases). Germline-derived CDR1 and CDR2 are LNHNV and YYDKDF (reference sequence). V shed 1 base and J shed 2 bases, with 8 bases lying between them. The CDR3 runs to 14 residues. The CDR3 loop is CATSRVGHNTEAFF. The CDR3 coding sequence is TGTGCCACCAGCAGAGTGGGACACAACACTGAAGCTTTCTTT.

The V gene is TRBV27, the J gene TRBJ2-5; D is unclear. CDR1 is MNHEY and CDR2 is SMNVEV in the germline V gene (reference sequence). CDR3 length: 15 amino acids. V was clipped by 3 bases and J by 1 base, with 12 bases between them. The chain's CDR3 is CASSLHARSQETQYF. As DNA, the CDR3 is TGTGCCAGCAGTTTGCACGCGAGGAGCCAAGAGACCCAGTACTTC.

This clone was picked up a small number of times. V gene TRBV29-1 combines with J gene TRBJ1-2, with D maybe TRBD1 (5 bases). Germline assignment: CDR1 SQVTM and CDR2 ANQGSEA. The V end was cut by 4 bases, the J end by 6 bases, with 12 bases between. The CDR3 has 12 amino acids. CDR3 sequence: CSVVGGADGYTF. In DNA form, the CDR3 reads TGCAGCGTTGTTGGAGGGGCTGATGGCTACACCTTC. The entire variable domain, with the rest obtained from reference TRBV29-1 and TRBJ1-2, is as follows: SAVISQKPSRDICQRGTSLTIQCQVDSQVTMMFWYRQQPGQSLTLIATANQGSEATYESGFVIDKFPISRPNLTFSTLTVSNMSPEDSSIYLCSVVGGADGYTFGSGTRLTVV.

Here the CDR3 DNA reads TGTGCCAGCAGCCGGACCGAGCGAACTGAAGCTTTCTTT. Translating gives CASSRTERTEAFF. The chain employs TRBV7-8 and TRBJ1-1; unclear D gene. This CDR3 region has 13 residues. Trimming left V 5 bases short and J 5 bases short, with 12 bases between. Germline V CDR1 and CDR2: SGHVS, FQNEAQ.

This clone occurred a few times. The rearrangement uses TRBV7-2 and TRBJ2-2; tentative D call: TRBD1 (7 bases). This CDR3 is 14 amino acids long. Per the germline V gene, CDR1 is SGHTA and CDR2 is FQGNSA. V lost 4 bases and J lost 6, with 12 bases in between. The CDR3 here is CASSSQGEAGELFF. CDR3 nucleotides: TGTGCCAGCAGCTCGCAGGGGGAGGCCGGGGAGCTGTTTTTT.

The chain has TRBV12-3 or TRBV12-4 and TRBJ2-7; tentative D call: TRBD1 (6 bases). The CDR3 has 12 residues. V lost 5 bases to trimming and J lost 4 bases, with 9 bases between them. CDR3 sequence reads: CASSVDSYEQYF. DNA for the CDR3: TGTGCCAGCAGTGTGGACAGTTACGAGCAGTACTTC.

CDR3 DNA sequence: TGTGCCAGCAGCTTAGCTAGCGGGGGGGCCGGTGAGCAGTTCTTC. This sequence encodes CASSLASGGAGEQFF. The rearrangement uses TRBV11-2 and TRBJ2-1; 12 nucleotides agree with TRBD2. The CDR3 sequence is 15 residues long. The ends lost 1 base at V and 9 bases at J; junction bases unmatched: 4. Germline values: CDR1 SGHAT, CDR2 FQNNGV.

This rearrangement joins TRBV30 to TRBJ2-3; maybe TRBD2 (5 bases). There are 13 residues in the CDR3. V gave up 4 bases and J gave up 1 base, with 9 bases separating them. In germline, CDR1 is GTSNPN, CDR2 SVGIG (reference sequence). Written as DNA, the CDR3 is TGTGCCTGGACCCGGGGTGGCACAGATACGCAGTATTTT. This translates into CAWTRGGTDTQYF.